A single sample gave rise to the 21 T cell receptor beta chains below, sequenced in a study of shared clonotypes between healthy human individuals. Some clones are missing from TCRdb's copy, which holds only in-frame ones; the method was immunoSEQ multiplex PCR. The profile shows about 1.5 million clones, around 98% of them singletons. Input material: naive CD4+ T cells sorted from blood. Stated subset: CD45RA+ positively selected. These receptors all stem from a man younger than 45 in good health.

This chain connects TRBV20-1 to TRBJ2-1; D not resolved. CDR1 and CDR2 from the germline V gene are DFQATT and SNEGSKA (reference sequence). V was cut by 2 bases and J by 6 bases, with 5 bases left in between. This CDR3 spans 11 amino acids. The CDR3 spells CSARFLNEQFF. The DNA of the CDR3 is TGCAGTGCTAGATTTCTCAATGAGCAGTTCTTC.

V and J are TRBV28 and TRBJ2-7; D is ambiguous. V lost 5 bases and J lost 3, with 14 bases in between. Germline assignment: CDR1 MDHEN and CDR2 SYDVKM. CDR3 length: 14 amino acids. CDR3: CASSQPPGDYEQYF. In DNA form, the CDR3 reads TGTGCCAGCAGTCAACCCCCAGGAGACTACGAGCAGTACTTC. Looking up the rest from reference TRBV28 and TRBJ2-7 gives the full variable domain: DVKVTQSSRYLVKRTGEKVFLECVQDMDHENMFWYRQDPGLGLRLIYFSYDVKMKEKGDIPEGYSVSREKKERFSLILESASTNQTSMYLCASSQPPGDYEQYFGPGTRLTVT.

V is TRBV11-2 and J is TRBJ2-2; a possible D gene is TRBD2 (5 bases). V was trimmed by 4 bases and J by 1 base, leaving 16 bases between them. Germline CDR1 SGHAT, CDR2 FQNNGV. The CDR3 consists of 17 residues. In DNA, the CDR3 is TGTGCCAGCAGCTGGGTGGGGTCGGGGTTGAACACCGGGGAGCTGTTTTTT. This codes for CASSWVGSGLNTGELFF.

The count of this clone is one. The rearrangement uses TRBV30 and TRBJ1-2, with 7 nucleotides matching TRBD1. The CDR3 length is 14 residues. Trimming removed 3 bases from V and 1 base from J; junction bases left unmatched: 5. Germline V gene lookup returns CDR1 GTSNPN and CDR2 SVGIG (reference sequence). CDR3 residues: CAWRERQGNYGYTF. CDR3 nucleotide sequence: TGTGCCTGGAGGGAAAGACAGGGTAACTATGGCTACACCTTC.

The chain is built from TRBV29-1 and TRBJ1-1; maybe TRBD1 (5 bases). Germline values: CDR1 SQVTM, CDR2 ANQGSEA. This CDR3 has 15 amino acids. V shed 7 bases and J shed 4 bases, with 22 bases lying between them. The chain's CDR3 is CSGANRALTGTEAFF. CDR3 nucleotide sequence: TGCAGCGGGGCAAACCGGGCCCTCACAGGCACTGAAGCTTTCTTT.

This chain connects TRBV28 to TRBJ2-1, with 10 bases fitting TRBD2. CDR1 and CDR2 from the germline V gene are MDHEN and SYDVKM. Losses at the gene ends were 6 bases for V and 5 bases for J; bases not matched to a gene: 7. The CDR3 runs 15 residues. As DNA, the CDR3 is TGTGCCAGCAGGGGCCTCGGACTAGCGGACAATGAGCAGTTCTTC. It yields the protein CASRGLGLADNEQFF.

V usage is TRBV2 and J usage is TRBJ1-1; 10 nucleotides agree with TRBD1. J lost 7 bases, V lost 6 bases, and 8 bases had no gene match. This CDR3 region has 14 residues. Germline assignment: CDR1 SNHLY and CDR2 FYNNEI. CDR3: CASSPDRGSDEAFF. The CDR3 bases are TGTGCCAGCAGCCCGGACAGGGGGAGTGATGAAGCTTTCTTT.

On this clone itself: Other DNA sequences in the sample encode the same CDR3. The chain uses TRBV5-1 and TRBJ2-6, with D hard to call. Deletions cut 3 bases from V and 0 bases from J, with 4 bases between. This CDR3 spans 14 amino acids. From germline, CDR1 is SGHRS and CDR2 YFSETQ. The CDR3, as DNA: TGCGCCAGCAGCTCCAGCTCTGGGGCCAACGTCCTGACTTTC. Translation: CASSSSSGANVLTF.

The chain couples TRBV28 to TRBJ1-1, with D perhaps TRBD1 (5 bases). Germline V gene lookup returns CDR1 MDHEN and CDR2 SYDVKM. The CDR3 is 17 residues long. Trimming removed 8 bases at V and 4 bases at J, with 26 bases between. This CDR3 is CASYAPVRDPGSTEAFF. The CDR3 DNA reads as TGTGCCAGCTACGCCCCGGTCCGGGACCCTGGGAGCACTGAAGCTTTCTTT. The full variable domain, with the rest looked up from reference TRBV28 and TRBJ1-1, is DVKVTQSSRYLVKRTGEKVFLECVQDMDHENMFWYRQDPGLGLRLIYFSYDVKMKEKGDIPEGYSVSREKKERFSLILESASTNQTSMYLCASYAPVRDPGSTEAFFGQGTRLTVV.

This clone was counted once. This sequence joins TRBV5-4 and TRBJ2-3; D is unclear. The V gene lost 4 bases and the J gene lost 5 bases, with 14 bases spanning the gap. The CDR3 loop spans 14 amino acids. Germline V gene lookup returns CDR1 SGHNT and CDR2 YYREEE (reference sequence). DNA of the CDR3: TGTGCCAGCAGCGAGCCAGGTAGTAAAGATACGCAGTATTTT. Its protein is CASSEPGSKDTQYF. The variable domain in full, with the rest retrieved from reference TRBV5-4 and TRBJ2-3, is ETGVTQSPTHLIKTRGQQVTLRCSSQSGHNTVSWYQQALGQGPQFIFQYYREEENGRGNFPPRFSGLQFPNYSSELNVNALELDDSALYLCASSEPGSKDTQYFGPGTRLTVL.

This chain links TRBV18 with TRBJ2-5, with 8 nucleotides matching TRBD1. Germline assignment: CDR1 KGHSH and CDR2 LQKENI. J lost 7 bases, V lost 3 bases, and 13 bases had no gene match. The CDR3 loop spans 16 amino acids. The CDR3 bases are TGTGCCAGCTCACCGTTTTTGAGGACAGGGAAGGGGACCCAGTACTTC. This translates into CASSPFLRTGKGTQYF.

DNA of the CDR3: TGTGCCAGCAGTGCGATTAGTGGGGTGGGTTTCAATGAGCAGTTCTTC. This translates into CASSAISGVGFNEQFF. The V and J genes are TRBV6-4 and TRBJ2-1; the D is unclear. V lost 4 bases and J lost 6, with 19 bases in between. Germline V gene lookup returns CDR1 MRHNA and CDR2 SNTAGT. The CDR3 is made up of 16 amino acids.

This sequence joins TRBV7-9 and TRBJ2-2; 10 bases are shared with TRBD1. With V trimmed by 3 bases and J by 5 bases, 6 bases remained unmatched. Germline-derived CDR1 and CDR2 are SEHNR and FQNEAQ (reference sequence). This CDR3 is built from 16 residues. This CDR3 is CASSFGQGVGTGELFF. CDR3 DNA sequence: TGTGCCAGCAGCTTCGGACAGGGGGTTGGAACCGGGGAGCTGTTTTTT.

This chain links TRBV28 with TRBJ1-2; D not certain. Between the trimmed V and J ends, which lost 7 bases and 8 bases, there was a span of 11 bases. Germline V CDR1 and CDR2: MDHEN, SYDVKM. The CDR3 covers 11 residues. CDR3 sequence: CASISDVGYTF. Written as DNA, the CDR3 is TGTGCCAGCATCAGCGATGTAGGCTACACCTTC.

The chain's CDR3 is CASRSIPYEQYF. The CDR3, as DNA: TGTGCCAGCAGGTCGATCCCCTACGAGCAGTACTTC. V is TRBV28 and J is TRBJ2-7; no clear D. Looked up from germline, CDR1 is MDHEN and CDR2 is SYDVKM. The V gene lost 6 bases and the J gene lost 2 bases, with 8 bases spanning the gap. CDR3 length equals 12 residues.

The V and J genes are TRBV2 and TRBJ2-2, with D perhaps being TRBD1 or TRBD2 (6 bases each). CDR1 SNHLY and CDR2 FYNNEI come from the germline V gene. The CDR3 is 16 amino acids. Trimming removed 6 bases at V and 6 bases at J, with 20 bases between. The DNA for the CDR3 is TGTGCCAGCAGCTCACCCGGGGGACAAGGTCCCGGGGAGCTGTTTTTT. This sequence encodes CASSSPGGQGPGELFF. Filled out from reference TRBV2 and TRBJ2-2, the complete variable domain reads EPEVTQTPSHQVTQMGQEVILRCVPISNHLYFYWYRQILGQKVEFLVSFYNNEISEKSEIFDDQFSVERPDGSNFTLKIRSTKLEDSAMYFCASSSPGGQGPGELFFGEGSRLTVL.

The chain uses TRBV30 and TRBJ1-4; D gene uncertain. This CDR3 spans 13 amino acids. Trimming took 3 bases from V and 4 from J, leaving 9 bases between them. Germline assignment: CDR1 GTSNPN and CDR2 SVGIG (reference sequence). The CDR3 sequence: CAWSAQVNEKLFF. DNA for the CDR3: TGTGCCTGGAGCGCCCAGGTTAATGAAAAACTGTTTTTT.

This chain's CDR3 is CASWALNTGELFF. DNA of the CDR3: TGTGCCAGCTGGGCCCTGAACACCGGGGAGCTGTTTTTT. J is TRBJ2-2 and V is TRBV19, with unresolved D. This CDR3 comprises 13 residues. V lost 9 bases to trimming and J lost 1 base, with 9 bases between them. Germline V CDR1 and CDR2: LNHDA, SQIVND (reference sequence). Complete variable domain (other parts from reference TRBV19 and TRBJ2-2): DGGITQSPKYLFRKEGQNVTLSCEQNLNHDAMYWYRQDPGQGLRLIYYSQIVNDFQKGDIAEGYSVSREKKESFPLTVTSAQKNPTAFYLCASWALNTGELFFGEGSRLTVL.

This sequence joins TRBV5-6 and TRBJ1-2; 7 nucleotides line up with TRBD1. V lost 2 bases and J lost 8; bases outside the gene matches: 12. Germline CDR1 reads SGHDT; CDR2 reads YYEEEE. The CDR3 runs to 15 residues. The CDR3 coding sequence is TGTGCCAGCAGCTTCGAGGACAGGACCTGGGGAGGCTACACCTTC. This encodes CASSFEDRTWGGYTF. The full variable domain, completed using reference TRBV5-6 and TRBJ1-2, is DAGVTQSPTHLIKTRGQQVTLRCSPKSGHDTVSWYQQALGQGPQFIFQYYEEEERQRGNFPDRFSGHQFPNYSSELNVNALLLGDSALYLCASSFEDRTWGGYTFGSGTRLTVV.

This chain links TRBV5-5 with TRBJ2-1; D is ambiguous. CDR1 SGHKS and CDR2 YYEKEE come from the germline V gene (reference sequence). Trimming removed 4 bases at V and 5 bases at J, with 16 bases between. This CDR3 is 15 amino acids long. The CDR3 loop is CASSIPGREDNEQFF. The CDR3 DNA follows: TGTGCCAGCAGCATTCCGGGTAGAGAAGACAATGAGCAGTTCTTC.

The chain links TRBV5-5 to TRBJ1-1; the match to TRBD1 covers 10 bases. Per the germline V gene, CDR1 is SGHKS and CDR2 is YYEKEE (reference sequence). The CDR3 is 14 residues long. Unmatched junction bases numbered 6, after V lost 4 bases and J lost 6 bases. CDR3 sequence reads: CASSRGQGIPEAFF. The CDR3 DNA sequence: TGTGCCAGCAGCCGGGGACAGGGGATCCCTGAAGCTTTCTTT.